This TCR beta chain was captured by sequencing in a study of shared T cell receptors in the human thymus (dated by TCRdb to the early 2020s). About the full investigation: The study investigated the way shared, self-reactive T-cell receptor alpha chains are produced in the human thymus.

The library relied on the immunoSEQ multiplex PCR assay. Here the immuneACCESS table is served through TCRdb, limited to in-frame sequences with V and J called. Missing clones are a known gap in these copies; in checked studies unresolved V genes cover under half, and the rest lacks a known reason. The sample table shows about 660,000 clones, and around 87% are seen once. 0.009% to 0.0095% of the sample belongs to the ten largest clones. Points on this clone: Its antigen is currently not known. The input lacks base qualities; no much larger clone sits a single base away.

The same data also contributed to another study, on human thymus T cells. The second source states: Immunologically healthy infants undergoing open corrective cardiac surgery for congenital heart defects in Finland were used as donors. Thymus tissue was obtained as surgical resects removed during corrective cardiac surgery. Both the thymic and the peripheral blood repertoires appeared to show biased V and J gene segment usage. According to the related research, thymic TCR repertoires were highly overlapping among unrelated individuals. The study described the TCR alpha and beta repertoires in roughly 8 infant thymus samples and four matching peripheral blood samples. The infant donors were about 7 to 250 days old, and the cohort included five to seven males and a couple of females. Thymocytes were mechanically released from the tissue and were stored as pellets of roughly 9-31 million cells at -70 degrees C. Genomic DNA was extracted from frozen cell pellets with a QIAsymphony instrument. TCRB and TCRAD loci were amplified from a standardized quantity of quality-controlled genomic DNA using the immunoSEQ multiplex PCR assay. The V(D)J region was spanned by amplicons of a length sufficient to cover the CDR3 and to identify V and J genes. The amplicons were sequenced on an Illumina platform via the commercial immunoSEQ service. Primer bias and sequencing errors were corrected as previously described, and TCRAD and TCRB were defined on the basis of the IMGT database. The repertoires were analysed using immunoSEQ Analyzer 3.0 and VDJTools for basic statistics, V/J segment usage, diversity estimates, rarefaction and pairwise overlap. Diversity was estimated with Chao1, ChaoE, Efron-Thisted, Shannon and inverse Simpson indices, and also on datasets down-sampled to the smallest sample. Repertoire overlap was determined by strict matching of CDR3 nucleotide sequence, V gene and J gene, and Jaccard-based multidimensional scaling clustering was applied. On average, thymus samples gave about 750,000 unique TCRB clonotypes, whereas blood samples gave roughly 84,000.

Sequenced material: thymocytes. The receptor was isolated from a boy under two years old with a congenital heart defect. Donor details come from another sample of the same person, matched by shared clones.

The CDR3 in this case is CASSDLASGSVETQYF. The nucleotide sequence reads TGCGCCAGCAGCGACTTAGCTAGCGGGAGTGTGGAGACCCAGTACTTC. The rearranged segments are TRBV4-1 and TRBJ2-5, with 10 central nucleotides matching TRBD2. The CDR3 has 16 amino acids, counting the end cysteine and phenylalanine. The entry retains the CDR3 DNA only, 48 bases that are in frame from base 1. CDR1 and CDR2 (MGHRA, YSYEKL) derive from the germline V gene. Clipping removes 5 bases from V and 5 bases from J, with 11 as the unmatched junction base count.